This T cell receptor beta chain was sequenced during a study of chemoradiotherapy in HPV16-positive cancers. Study-level results: Better recurrence-free survival went with HPV-responsive T-cell expansion in HPV16-positive patients.

V dropped 5 bases and J dropped 5 bases, with 18 bases sitting between them. This CDR3 has 15 residues. Germline V lookup: CDR1 MNHEY, CDR2 SVGAGI. Repeated repertoire sampling spanned the course of chemoradiotherapy. Generated by immunoSEQ multiplex PCR, the TCRdb table keeps only in-frame clones and is missing some. The sample carries nearly 3,000 clones, 87% recorded once. Worth noting for this clone: Its target is not known.

The rearrangement links TRBV6-5 to TRBJ1-1; D possibly corresponds to TRBD1 (6 bases). The clonotype was recovered from a human donor with HPV-associated anogenital cancer. Source: tumor tissue, taken from a patient who underwent chemoradiotherapy. CDR3 sequence (DNA): TGTGCCAGCAGTAGGGGGGACCCCGGGCGAACTGAAGCTTTCTTT. Translating gives CASSRGDPGRTEAFF.